This is a list of T cell receptor beta chains from one sample in a study of T cells in Graves' hyperthyroidism and ophthalmopathy. TCRdb re-derived calls from the multiplex PCR reads in MiXCR, one entry per CDR3 protein. The sample has some 600,000 distinct CDR3 sequences; approximately 44% are singletons. Sequencing was carried out using peripheral blood or thyroid tissue (not recorded which). All receptors derive from a woman between 18 and 30 years old with Graves' hyperthyroidism. CDR3s include the opening cysteine and the closing phenylalanine or tryptophan. Fields, in order: clone size, D gene, V gene, J gene, CDR3 DNA, CDR3 protein. D genes are given only for firm matches. Clone size is not always given. Where it is, it says once, few, many or a class for expanded clones.

many	.	TRBV9	TRBJ1-2	TGTGCCAGCAGCGTAAGTGGGTATGGCTACACCTTC	CASSVSGYGYTF
.	TRBD1	TRBV7-6	TRBJ2-6	TGTGCCAGCAGCCGGACAGGGCCAACGAACACTGAAGCTTTC	CASSRTGPTNTEAF
few	.	TRBV20-1	TRBJ2-7	TGCAGTGCTAGTTCGGACTTGCCCTACGAGCAGTACTTC	CSASSDLPYEQYF
.	.	TRBV7-9	TRBJ1-4	TGTGCCAGCAGCCAAGAGGAACGTAATGAAAAACTGTTTTTT	CASSQEERNEKLFF
.	TRBD2	TRBV7-2	TRBJ2-5	TGTGCCAGCAGCCCGAGTTGGGGGGGGACCCAGTACTTC	CASSPSWGGTQYF
.	.	TRBV10-2	TRBJ1-1	TGCGCCAGCAGCCAAGTACGGGGCACATTCGGCACTGAAGCTTTCTTT	CASSQVRGTFGTEAFF
.	TRBD2	TRBV7-9	TRBJ2-7	TGTGCCAGCAGCCAGGGCGGGGGGGACGAGCAGTACTTC	CASSQGGGDEQYF
.	TRBD1	TRBV15	TRBJ1-2	TGTGCCACCAGCAGACCGGGACAGGGGGCCGGCTATGGCTACACCTTC	CATSRPGQGAGYGYTF
.	.	TRBV29-1	TRBJ1-3	TGCAGCGTTAGTTGGGGAGACGGAAACACCATATATTTT	CSVSWGDGNTIYF
few	.	TRBV9	TRBJ1-2	TGTGCCAGCAGCGTAAATGGTATGGCGGTGAACTATGGCTACACCTTC	CASSVNGMAVNYGYTF
many	.	TRBV2	TRBJ1-3	TGTGCCAGCAGTGTTAGCAGTGCAGGAAACACCATATATTTT	CASSVSSAGNTIYF
once	TRBD2	TRBV7-9	TRBJ2-7	TGTGCCGAGGGGAGGGGAGGGTACGAGCAGTACTTC	CAEGRGGYEQYF
many	.	TRBV10-3	TRBJ1-6	TGTGCCATCAGTGAGGCAGGGGCCGGAGCTGTTAGTTCACCCCTCCACTTT	CAISEAGAGAVSSPLHF
many	TRBD1	TRBV24-1	TRBJ1-5	TGTGCCAGCAGTTCGGGACAGGGACATCAGCCCCAGCATTTT	CASSSGQGHQPQHF
.	.	TRBV12-3/TRBV12-4	TRBJ1-2	TGTGCCAGCAGGCGAGGGACCCAACGAAAAACCGGCTACACCTTC	CASRRGTQRKTGYTF
few	.	TRBV5-1	TRBJ1-2	TGCGCCAGCAGCTTGGGGGTGACTGCTCCGAGCGGCTACACCTTC	CASSLGVTAPSGYTF
.	TRBD1	TRBV7-9	TRBJ1-4	TGTGCCAGCAGCAAAGACAGGGTGGAATCGACTAATGAAAAACTGTTTTTT	CASSKDRVESTNEKLFF
few	TRBD1	TRBV2	TRBJ1-1	TGTGCCAGCAGTGCCCAAAGGACAGGGTATGAGGCTTTCTTT	CASSAQRTGYEAFF
once	TRBD1	TRBV24-1	TRBJ2-3	TGTGCCACCAGTGGGGCAGGGGGCTGGACAGATACGCAGTATTTT	CATSGAGGWTDTQYF
.	.	TRBV7-2	TRBJ1-5	TGTGCCAGCAGCTCCACTCCGGGGGGTTCGGGACAGCCCCAGCATTTT	CASSSTPGGSGQPQHF
few	TRBD1	TRBV19	TRBJ2-7	TGTGCCAGTTCCGCGGGACAGGTCTCCTACGAGCAGTACTTC	CASSAGQVSYEQYF
few	.	TRBV7-8	TRBJ2-2	TGTGCCAGCAGCTTAAGTGTGTCGACGAACACCGGGGAGCTGTTTTTT	CASSLSVSTNTGELFF
.	.	TRBV25-1	TRBJ1-2	TGTGCCAGCAGTGAATCAGGGCTCTCTGGCTACACCTTC	CASSESGLSGYTF
.	.	TRBV7-2	TRBJ1-1	TGTGCCGGCAGCTTACAGAGGAACACTGAAGCTTTCTTT	CAGSLQRNTEAFF
.	TRBD1	TRBV7-9	TRBJ1-1	TGTGCCAGCAGCGCAGGGGCAGGGGGCTCTGAAGCTTTCTTT	CASSAGAGGSEAFF
few	TRBD1	TRBV11-2	TRBJ2-7	TGTGCCAGCAGCCAGCTCTTGACAGGGTCCCCCTACGAGCAGTACTTC	CASSQLLTGSPYEQYF
.	.	TRBV7-6	TRBJ1-4	TGTGCCAGCAGACTATTCGACAGAAATGAGGAACTGTTTTTT	CASRLFDRNEELFF
.	.	TRBV20-1	TRBJ2-7	TGCAGTGCTAGTGAACAGGGTCGTGGCGAGCAGTACTTC	CSASEQGRGEQYF
.	.	TRBV24-1	TRBJ1-2	TGTGCCACCAGTGATTTCCCCCTGGTGGGGGATATTAACTATGGCTACACCTTC	CATSDFPLVGDINYGYTF
.	TRBD1	TRBV5-4	TRBJ1-3	TGTGCCAGCAGCCTTGGGACAGTAAACACCATATATTTT	CASSLGTVNTIYF
.	TRBD2	TRBV29-1	TRBJ2-7	TGCAGCGTTGAAAGCGGGGCCCAGTCCTACGAGCAGTACTTC	CSVESGAQSYEQYF
.	.	TRBV29-1	TRBJ1-1	TGCAGCTTAGGTCGGAACACTGAAGCTTTCTTT	CSLGRNTEAFF
many	.	TRBV15	TRBJ1-2	TGTGCCACCAGCAGAGATTTAAGGGGGAAAGCTAACTATGGCTACACCTTC	CATSRDLRGKANYGYTF
.	TRBD1	TRBV7-9	TRBJ1-2	TGTGCCAGCAGCTTAGGACAGGGGTTGGACTATGGCTACACCTTC	CASSLGQGLDYGYTF
few	TRBD1	TRBV15	TRBJ2-3	TGTGCCACCAGCGCCCGGGACAGGGGCACAGATACGCAGTATTTT	CATSARDRGTDTQYF
.	.	TRBV10-3	TRBJ2-3	TGTGCCAGCAGTTACTCGGGTCGCACAGATACGCAGTATTTT	CASSYSGRTDTQYF